This T cell receptor beta chain was recovered during a study of identical twins (dated by TCRdb to 2016 to 2018). Notes on the research overall: The study deep-sequenced TCR alpha and beta repertoires from monozygotic twins, unrelated adults of various ages and cord blood to test whether fetal clonotypes persist. Replicate twin experiments were performed at different times using different library preparation protocols to rule out contamination.

What the authors observed across the whole study: Recombination models systematically underestimated out-of-frame TCR alpha sharing in monozygotic twins but agreed with sharing between unrelated individuals. Compared with coincidental sharing between unrelated individuals, out-of-frame TCR alpha sequences shared between twins showed an excess of sequences with low generation probability. Invariant T cells such as MAIT and iNKT could partly confound zero-insertion analyses, though diverse VJ usage argued against this for most clonotypes. Excess twin sharing in beta out-of-frame sequences was weaker because fewer shared sequences lowered the signal-to-noise ratio. Conclusions relied on cross-sectional statistical analysis, since the same donors could not be followed over many years. Fewer insertions were carried by abundant cord blood beta clonotypes; a weaker similar trend was observed in young adult naive repertoires, while no such trend was observed in memory repertoires.

Library prep was done by 5' RACE. This sample was sequenced with an Illumina HiSeq 2000. Template switching introduced a universal primer binding site; the final cDNA contained a unique molecular identifier, enabling accurate counting of TCR cDNA molecules. First-strand cDNA for TCR alpha and beta chains was synthesized from specific primers in the conserved constant-segment region. To control for contamination, each cDNA library was double barcoded with a SMART-Mk sample barcode plus Illumina barcodes. TruSeq adapter sequences along with Illumina sample barcodes were introduced in two successive PCR steps. Sequencing of the TCR alpha and beta cDNA libraries was done on the Illumina HiSeq platform using custom primers. In the source study's methods: MiGEC processed the raw reads to extract unique molecular identifiers, while MiXCR was used to determine the CDR3 positions. For each individual, recombination models were inferred using an EM algorithm with the repgenHMM and IGoR tools. Shared clonotypes were analyzed with the tcR package in R, and sharing was normalized by the product of cloneset sizes. Out-of-frame nonproductive sequences were analyzed to study raw recombination free of thymic and clonal selection effects. TCRdb reworked the public reads: Q25 trimming with fastp, MiXCR clone assembly, productive beta chains retained. Rows merge per CDR3 protein into single entries with the most common DNA and genes. TCRdb's processing, not the authors' own work, is the source of the V and J calls. The sample contains 700,000 or so distinct CDR3 sequences, around 20% of them found a single time. Roughly 4% of the sample belongs to the ten largest clones.

There are many counts of this clonotype. The target of this receptor is not known. Per-nucleotide qualities are absent, and no much larger clonotype sits a single base away. From a lookup of the germline V gene, CDR1 and CDR2 are SQVTM and ANQGSEA. V drops 6 bases and J drops 10 bases, leaving 18 bases in between. From its cysteine to its phenylalanine, the CDR3 spans 12 amino acids. Just CDR3 DNA is preserved here, 36 bases in frame from base 1. All donors were healthy Caucasians. Three pairs of female monozygotic twins, all aged roughly 18 to 30 years, made up the twin cohort. Peripheral blood mononuclear cells were the source from which RNA for the TCR libraries was isolated. The sample also formed part of further work on T cells expressing NK-cell markers. As the second study states: In sorted CD3+CD56+NKG2C+, CD3+CD56+NKG2C- and CD3+CD56-NKG2C+ T-cell subsets from 7 or 8 donors, TCR beta-chain repertoires were profiled. Seven of the eight sequenced donors were HCMV-seropositive and one was HCMV-seronegative. In several experiments an anti-gammadeltaTCR antibody was added to restrict sorting to alphabetaTCR-expressing T cells. In over 5 donors, the dominant CD3+CD56+NKG2C+ clonotypes were among the top 10 CD8+ clonotypes and accounted for 1.0-7.0% of CD8+ T cells. Those dominant clonotypes were again the most abundant among CD3+CD56-NKG2C+ cells in a few donors, at about 25-65%. It remained unclear whether the expanded NKG2C-expressing T cell clones were specific for HCMV antigens. The eight sequenced donors were randomly selected healthy volunteers, three men and five women. To determine HCMV serostatus, a commercial ELISA kit was used to detect HCMV-specific IgG in serum. Bulk peripheral blood T-cell repertoires were additionally sequenced from unsorted PBMC for several donors. MIGEC handled demultiplexing of the reads and grouping by UMI, while MiTCR was used to assemble and quantify clonotypes. Only TCR cDNA sequences supported by at least two reads were kept to exclude erroneous sequences. The tcR package was used for downstream repertoire analysis, and clonotypes were matched across fractions by CDR3 nucleotide sequence plus V segment. Antigen specificity was annotated against VDJdb with VDJmatch, allowing one amino acid substitution in CDR3.

This clonotype was obtained from a woman in her late teens or twenties in good health. Sequences were obtained from PBMCs. The sequence joins TRBV29-1 to TRBJ1-1; 5 matching bases give a weak D call of TRBD1. Read as DNA, the sequence is TGCAGCGTGAGGCCTGCGAACAGGCCAGCTTTCTTT. It specifies CSVRPANRPAFF. With all but the CDR3 taken from the reference TRBV29-1 and TRBJ1-1 genes, the full variable domain is: SAVISQKPSRDICQRGTSLTIQCQVDSQVTMMFWYRQQPGQSLTLIATANQGSEATYESGFVIDKFPISRPNLTFSTLTVSNMSPEDSSIYLCSVRPANRPAFFGQGTRLTVV.